These 31 T cell receptor beta chains were all obtained from the same sample, sequenced in a study of tissue T cells after allogeneic stem cell transplantation. Method: immunoSEQ multiplex PCR; TCRdb's copy keeps in-frame clones and lacks some. The data hold about 48,000 clones, with about three quarters observed a single time. The material sequenced was sorted cells pooled from one or two spleens. Every receptor here comes from a pool of C57BL/6 mice in good health.

This clone has just a few counts. Gene names and germline refer to mouse. The CDR3 end falls 1 residue outside the read, so it is completed with the germline J gene. This specimen includes other DNA sequences encoding the same CDR3. The rearrangement joins TRBV4 to TRBJ2-7; TRBD2 matches 12 bases. Germline V gene data show CDR1 as LGHDT and CDR2 as YNNKQL (reference sequence). V gave up 6 bases and J gave up 4 bases; unmatched junction bases: 4. The CDR3 runs to 14 residues. CDR3 bases read: TGTGCCAGCAGTCCCGGGACTGGGGGGTATGAACAGTAC. Protein: CASSPGTGGYEQY. The CDR3 in full is CASSPGTGGYEQYF.

Details on this clone: Gene and germline names: mouse. The read ends 1 residue shy of where the CDR3 ends; the end is completed using the germline J gene. The chain couples TRBV31 to TRBJ2-5; 10 nucleotides match TRBD1. The CDR3 totals 14 residues. The germline V gene has CDR1 GKSSPN and CDR2 SITVG. The J segment lost 5 bases and the V segment lost 1 base, leaving 3 bases of the junction unmatched. CDR3 sequence: CAWSRQGAGDTQYF. Partial CDR3 DNA: TGTGCCTGGAGTCGACAGGGGGCGGGAGACACCCAGTAC.

Details on this clone: The genes and germline here are from mouse. Sequencing ends 1 residue short of the CDR3 end; the germline J gene provides the rest. The genes are TRBV5 and TRBJ2-7; 12 bases are a match to TRBD1. The germline V gene has CDR1 LGHNA and CDR2 YNLKQL (reference sequence). V was pared by 5 bases and J by 6 bases, with 5 bases of the junction left unmatched. The CDR3 extends over 14 amino acids. The sequenced CDR3 bases are TGTGCCAGCAGCACCGGGACAGGGGGCTTTGAACAGTAC. Protein product: CASSTGTGGFEQY. The whole CDR3 sequence reads CASSTGTGGFEQYF.

Details on this clone: Here the gene names and germline are mouse. From the germline J gene comes the end of the CDR3, since the read stops 1 residue before it. The chain links TRBV13-1 to TRBJ2-5, with 9 bases identical to TRBD1. There are 15 residues in the CDR3. Trimming removed 0 bases from V and 2 bases from J; junction bases left unmatched: 1. Germline V gene lookup returns CDR1 NSHNY and CDR2 SYGAGN. The covered CDR3 bases are TGTGCCAGCAGTGATGCGACAGGGGGCCAAGACACCCAGTAC. Protein product: CASSDATGGQDTQY. The CDR3 in full is CASSDATGGQDTQYF.

In regard to this clone: Genes and germline are mouse. Read sequence stops 1 residue before the CDR3 end, and the germline J gene provides the missing end. The same CDR3 arises from other DNA sequences in this sample as well. The chain combines TRBV12-1 with TRBJ2-1; D is possibly TRBD2 (6 bases). V was clipped by 1 base and J by 1 base, with 7 bases between them. CDR1 SGHSN and CDR2 HYEKVE come from the germline V gene. This CDR3 is built from 14 residues. CDR3 sequence: CASSLGGNYAEQFF. Partial CDR3 DNA: TGTGCCAGCTCTCTGGGGGGAAACTATGCTGAGCAGTTC.

In the case of this clone: The genes are named according to mouse. The CDR3 goes on 1 residue after the read ends, and that part is filled in from the germline J gene. This chain connects TRBV13-2 to TRBJ1-1; a possible D gene is TRBD1 (5 bases). V was shortened by 0 bases and J by 0 bases, with 9 bases between the two germline ends. Germline-derived CDR1 and CDR2 are NNHNN and SYGAGS (reference sequence). The CDR3 totals 15 residues. The chain's CDR3 is CASGDAYRTNTEVFF. The DNA read from the CDR3 is TGTGCCAGCGGTGATGCCTACAGGACAAACACAGAAGTCTTC.

This clone occurred a few times. Germline and genes: mouse. The CDR3 is cut off 1 residue early in the read; its end comes from the germline J gene. The rearrangement joins TRBV31 to TRBJ2-7, with D unclear. The germline CDR1 and CDR2 sequences are GKSSPN and SITVG. V gave up 0 bases and J gave up 7 bases, with 7 bases separating them. The CDR3 runs to 11 residues. Partial CDR3 DNA: TGTGCCTGGAGTCTCCGGCAGGAACAGTAC. Its protein product is CAWSLRQEQY. In full, the CDR3 reads CAWSLRQEQYF.

In this sample, this clone turned up once. Mouse names are used for the genes. The CDR3 sequence is CASRDNSYNSPLYF. The CDR3 DNA, read in part, is TGTGCCAGCAGGGACAATTCCTATAATTCGCCCCTCTAC. The rearrangement uses TRBV4 and TRBJ1-6; D is possibly TRBD1 (5 bases). The read stops 1 residue short of the end of the CDR3; the missing end is completed from the germline J gene. TRBJ1-6 falls under the ORF class, with uncertain function. Germline values: CDR1 LGHDT, CDR2 YNNKQL (reference sequence). The V gene lost 6 bases and the J gene lost 0 bases, with 6 bases spanning the gap. The CDR3 covers 14 residues.

In the case of this clone: Genes and germline come from the mouse. The CDR3 end falls 1 residue outside the read, so it is completed with the germline J gene. The sample contains more than one DNA sequence encoding this CDR3. The chain couples TRBV1 to TRBJ2-2; a weak D match, TRBD2 (5 bases). The CDR3 runs to 15 residues. Germline V lookup: CDR1 NSQYPW, CDR2 LRSPGD (reference sequence). The ends were cut back, 0 bases at V and 1 base at J, with 6 bases in the middle. The CDR3 protein is CTCSADWGNTGQLYF. The covered CDR3 bases are TGCACCTGCAGTGCAGATTGGGGAAACACCGGGCAGCTCTAC.

About this clone itself: Genes and germline are mouse. The read ends 1 residue before the CDR3 terminus; that terminus is restored from the germline J gene. The chain couples TRBV13-2 to TRBJ1-1; 8 nucleotides match TRBD1. The CDR3 extends over 15 amino acids. From germline, CDR1 is NNHNN and CDR2 SYGAGS (reference sequence). V shed 3 bases and J 0 bases; nucleotides not matched to a gene: 4. This CDR3 reads CASGVTGGANTEVFF. The part of the CDR3 DNA that was read is TGTGCCAGCGGTGTCACAGGGGGAGCAAACACAGAAGTCTTC.

A remark on this clone: The germline and genes are mouse ones. The DNA ends 1 residue before the CDR3 does, and the rest of the CDR3 is filled in from the germline J gene. The chain recombines TRBV14 with TRBJ2-7; a weak D match, TRBD2 (6 bases). The CDR3 is made up of 13 amino acids. CDR1 and CDR2 (germline): SGHDT, FRDEAV. V lost 1 base, J lost 3 bases, and 8 bases lay in between. The CDR3 reads CASSFQLGYEQYF. The CDR3 DNA, read in part, is TGTGCCAGCAGTTTCCAACTGGGCTATGAACAGTAC.

About this clone: Genes and germline are mouse. The read finishes 1 residue shy of the CDR3 end, and the germline J gene is used to complete it. Other DNA sequences in this sample translate to the same CDR3. V is TRBV16 and J is TRBJ1-4, with D possibly matching TRBD1 (5 bases). This CDR3 comprises 14 residues. From germline, CDR1 is SGHSA and CDR2 FRNQAP. V was trimmed by 3 bases and J by 1 base, leaving 6 bases between them. The CDR3 DNA, read in part, is TGTGCAAGCAGCTTGGGGGGTTCCAACGAAAGATTATTT. Protein sequence: CASSLGGSNERLF. The entire CDR3 protein is CASSLGGSNERLFF.

This clone was recorded once. These gene names are mouse names. The read ends 1 residue shy of where the CDR3 ends; the end is completed using the germline J gene. V is TRBV1 and J is TRBJ1-2; D might be TRBD1 (6 bases). In germline, CDR1 is NSQYPW, CDR2 LRSPGD (reference sequence). V was trimmed by 2 bases and J by 4 bases, leaving 8 bases between them. This CDR3 is built from 13 residues. CDR3 protein: CTCSATGLSDYTF. The CDR3 bases that were read are TGCACCTGCAGTGCAACAGGGCTCTCCGACTACACC.

The sample holds a few counts of this clone. The genes are named according to mouse. The missing CDR3 end, 1 residue past where the read stops, is filled in from the germline J gene. This sequence joins TRBV14 and TRBJ2-7, with 8 bases that match TRBD2. V trimming: 2 bases; J trimming: 3 bases; junction bases outside the gene matches: 4. The CDR3 extends over 14 amino acids. Germline V gives CDR1 SGHDT, CDR2 FRDEAV. CDR3 bases read: TGTGCCAGCAGTTTGATGGGGGGGGTCTATGAACAGTAC. This gives the protein CASSLMGGVYEQY. The whole CDR3 region reads CASSLMGGVYEQYF.

On this clone itself: Gene and germline names: mouse. The read halts 1 residue ahead of the CDR3 end, with the missing end drawn from the germline J gene. The chain is built from TRBV15 and TRBJ1-5; D uncertain. Germline V gene sequence: CDR1 SGHND, CDR2 FRSKSL. There are 13 residues in the CDR3. The V and J ends lost 3 bases and 2 bases respectively, with 5 bases between them. CDR3 DNA, as far as it was read: TGTGCCAGCAGTTTGGGAGACAACCAGGCTCCGCTT. Amino acids: CASSLGDNQAPL. The whole CDR3 protein is CASSLGDNQAPLF.

This clone came up once. Mouse gene names and germline throughout. The read halts 1 residue ahead of the CDR3 end, with the missing end drawn from the germline J gene. The chain employs TRBV14 and TRBJ2-3; 12 nucleotides match TRBD2. Germline-derived CDR1 and CDR2 are SGHDT and FRDEAV. V shed 4 bases, J shed 0 bases, and the junction held 6 bases outside the gene matches. The CDR3 contains 17 residues. CDR3 bases read: TGTGCCAGCAGTCGAGACTGGGGGGGCACTAGTGCAGAAACGCTGTAT. Its translation is CASSRDWGGTSAETLY. The whole CDR3 reads CASSRDWGGTSAETLYF.

A word on this clone: Gene names denote mouse genes. The CDR3 end is not reached by the read, which stops 1 residue before it; the germline J gene fills it in. This chain uses TRBV13-1 with TRBJ2-7; maybe TRBD2 (6 bases). Looked up from germline, CDR1 is NSHNY and CDR2 is SYGAGN. Trimming removed 1 base at V and 5 bases at J, with 10 bases between. The CDR3 runs 13 residues. Partial CDR3 DNA: TGTGCCAGCAGTGATCCGGGGGGTAATGAACAGTAC. It codes for CASSDPGGNEQY. The complete CDR3 sequence is CASSDPGGNEQYF.

Details on this clone: Each gene name is a mouse one. From the germline J gene comes the end of the CDR3, since the read stops 1 residue before it. The gene calls are TRBV13-3 and TRBJ2-5; 10 nucleotides line up with TRBD2. The CDR3 runs 14 residues. The V gene end was trimmed by 5 bases and the J gene end by 0 bases; junction bases not matched to a gene: 0. Looked up from germline, CDR1 is NNHDY and CDR2 is SYVADS. CDR3 DNA, as far as it was read: TGTGCCAGCAGGGACTGGGGGAACCAAGACACCCAGTAC. Protein: CASRDWGNQDTQY. The CDR3 as a whole reads CASRDWGNQDTQYF.

This clone was seen a few times. Gene names denote mouse genes. The read ends 1 residue shy of where the CDR3 ends; the end is completed using the germline J gene. The V and J genes are TRBV2 and TRBJ2-7, with TRBD2 identical over 8 bases. Germline CDR1 reads LGHNA; CDR2 reads YSYQKL. This CDR3 comprises 13 residues. V gave up 0 bases and J gave up 5 bases; unmatched junction bases: 0. The CDR3 region is CASSQDWGDEQYF. CDR3 DNA, as far as it was read: TGTGCCAGCAGCCAAGACTGGGGGGATGAACAGTAC.

A remark on this clone: Each gene name is a mouse one. The read gets to within 1 residue of the CDR3 end, and the germline J gene fills in the rest. This chain joins TRBV13-1 and TRBJ2-1; D perhaps matches TRBD2 (5 bases). From germline, CDR1 is NSHNY and CDR2 SYGAGN. The CDR3 runs 13 residues. V was trimmed by 5 bases and J by 1 base, leaving 7 bases between them. The sequenced CDR3 bases are TGTGCCAGCAGATGGGGAAACTATGCTGAGCAGTTC. Protein product: CASRWGNYAEQF. Given in full, the CDR3 is CASRWGNYAEQFF.

Worth noting for this clone: Gene names denote mouse genes. The CDR3 goes on 1 residue after the read ends, and that part is filled in from the germline J gene. The rearrangement joins TRBV5 to TRBJ2-3; possibly TRBD2 for D (6 bases). Germline lookup yields CDR1 LGHNA and CDR2 YNLKQL (reference sequence). The CDR3 spans 15 residues. Trimming removed 4 bases at V and 0 bases at J, with 11 bases between. Partial CDR3 DNA: TGTGCCAGCAGCCCCCTGGGGACTAGTGCAGAAACGCTGTAT. Amino acids: CASSPLGTSAETLY. The whole CDR3 reads CASSPLGTSAETLYF.

Notes on this clone: Genes and germline are mouse. The CDR3 end lies 1 residue beyond the end of the read and is filled in from the germline J gene. The chain is built from TRBV31 and TRBJ2-7; 10 bases map to TRBD2. The V gene end was trimmed by 1 base and the J gene end by 5 bases; junction bases not matched to a gene: 5. CDR3 length equals 14 residues. CDR1 is GKSSPN, CDR2 SITVG, per germline. Incomplete CDR3 DNA: TGTGCCTGGAGTCCTCGGCTGGGGGGGCATGAACAGTAC. Translating gives CAWSPRLGGHEQY. The complete CDR3 reads CAWSPRLGGHEQYF.

About this clone: Here the gene names and germline are mouse. The CDR3 goes on 1 residue after the read ends, and that part is filled in from the germline J gene. This chain uses TRBV31 with TRBJ1-2, with D maybe TRBD1 (6 bases). Germline V gives CDR1 GKSSPN, CDR2 SITVG. V was pared by 0 bases and J by 2 bases, with 10 bases between. The length of the CDR3 is 14 residues. The covered CDR3 bases are TGTGCCTGGAGTCTTCGGCAGGGGAACTCCGACTACACC. It translates to CAWSLRQGNSDYT. The whole CDR3 protein reads CAWSLRQGNSDYTF.

As for this clone: The listed genes are named as in mouse. The CDR3 end lies 1 residue beyond the end of the read and is filled in from the germline J gene. The V and J genes are TRBV3 and TRBJ1-3, with TRBD1 identical over 8 bases. CDR1 is SNHLY, CDR2 FYNGKV, per germline (reference sequence). The CDR3 is made up of 16 amino acids. With 0 bases clipped from V and 2 bases from J, the junction kept 3 bases outside the gene matches. CDR3 DNA, as far as it was read: TGTGCCAGCAGCTTAGCGCAACAGGGGGCTGGAAATACGCTCTAT. Translation: CASSLAQQGAGNTLY. In full, the CDR3 reads CASSLAQQGAGNTLYF.

As to this clone: Mouse names are used for the genes. The sequence runs out 1 residue before the end of the CDR3; the remainder is reconstructed from the germline J gene. This sample includes further DNA sequences coding for the same CDR3. This chain joins TRBV1 and TRBJ1-3; D call uncertain. Germline CDR1 NSQYPW, CDR2 LRSPGD (reference sequence). The germline V and J ends were trimmed by 1 base and 0 bases, with 4 bases remaining between them. This CDR3 has 14 amino acids. CDR3 sequence: CTCSAAGSGNTLYF. The DNA read from the CDR3 is TGCACCTGCAGTGCAGCCGGTTCTGGAAATACGCTCTAT.

This clone was detected only once. The genes are named according to mouse. The CDR3 end falls 1 residue outside the read, so it is completed with the germline J gene. The gene calls are TRBV29 and TRBJ1-6; D might be TRBD1 (5 bases). TRBJ1-6 is given ORF status, its function remaining uncertain. This CDR3 comprises 14 residues. Trimming removed 5 bases at V and 0 bases at J, with 5 bases between. CDR1 is MSHET and CDR2 is SYDVDS in the germline V gene. The CDR3 region is CASSGHSYNSPLYF. The covered CDR3 bases are TGTGCTAGCAGTGGACATTCCTATAATTCGCCCCTCTAC.

This clone was observed a handful of times. Gene names denote mouse genes. The sequence runs out 1 residue before the end of the CDR3; the remainder is reconstructed from the germline J gene. This chain connects TRBV13-1 to TRBJ1-4; TRBD1 matches at 7 bases. After removal of 3 bases from V and 4 bases from J, the junction contained 6 bases not matched to a gene. CDR3 length equals 15 residues. Per germline, CDR1 NSHNY and CDR2 SYGAGN. CDR3 DNA, as far as it was read: TGTGCCAGCAGTGGGGCCGGGACAGTCAACGAAAGATTATTT. This encodes CASSGAGTVNERLF. The entire CDR3 reads CASSGAGTVNERLFF.

This clone was counted a few times. Mouse gene names apply. The read ends 1 residue shy of where the CDR3 ends; the end is completed using the germline J gene. The rearrangement joins TRBV5 to TRBJ2-7, with D perhaps matching TRBD2 (7 bases). V was shortened by 0 bases and J by 6 bases, with 9 bases between the two germline ends. CDR1 is LGHNA and CDR2 is YNLKQL in the germline V gene (reference sequence). The CDR3 is 13 amino acids. CDR3 DNA (partial): TGTGCCAGCAGCCAAGAATGGGGGGCTGAACAGTAC. Amino acid sequence: CASSQEWGAEQY. The full CDR3 is CASSQEWGAEQYF.

About this clone itself: Gene and germline names: mouse. The CDR3 is CASSPLNTEVFF. The covered CDR3 bases are TGTGCCAGCAGCCCCCTAAACACAGAAGTCTTC. V gene TRBV24 combines with J gene TRBJ1-1; D gene ambiguous. Read sequence stops 1 residue before the CDR3 end, and the germline J gene provides the missing end. The CDR3 totals 12 residues. Trimming stripped 6 bases from V and 1 base from J, with 6 bases between. Germline CDR1 reads KGHTA; CDR2 reads FRNEEI.

Turning to this clone: Gene names denote mouse genes. The CDR3 extends 1 residue past the end of the read, so its final part is completed from the germline J gene. The chain employs TRBV12-1 and TRBJ2-7; 7 bases match TRBD2. From germline, CDR1 is SGHSN and CDR2 HYEKVE. J gave up 7 bases and V 1 base, and 0 bases lay outside the gene matches. This CDR3 region has 11 residues. CDR3 sequence reads: CASSLTGEQYF. The CDR3 DNA, read in part, is TGTGCCAGCTCTCTGACTGGGGAACAGTAC.

As concerns this clone: Gene names refer to mouse genes. The CDR3 is cut off 1 residue early in the read; its end comes from the germline J gene. The rearrangement joins TRBV12-2 to TRBJ1-5, with D possibly matching TRBD1 (5 bases). The germline CDR1 and CDR2 sequences are SGHLS and HYDKME. CDR3 length equals 16 residues. The V end was cut by 1 base, the J end by 0 bases, with 12 bases between. CDR3 DNA, as far as it was read: TGTGCCAGCTCTCTTCCGACAGATTATAACAACCAGGCTCCGCTT. Its protein product is CASSLPTDYNNQAPL. In full, the CDR3 reads CASSLPTDYNNQAPLF.